This T cell receptor (beta chain) was captured by sequencing in a study of beta chain features in type 1 diabetes. The V segment lost 5 bases and the J segment 2 bases; nucleotides outside the gene matches: 6. Germline values: CDR1 WSHSY, CDR2 SAAADI. There are 15 residues in the CDR3. Every bit of the isolated RNA underwent reverse transcription, so sequencing read expressed TCRB transcripts. Sequenced by immunoSEQ multiplex PCR; TCRdb stores in-frame clones only, minus some. The sample shows about 240,000 clones, 27% of them seen only once. Sorting with CD45RO/CCR7/CD25/CD127/CD95/CD27 yielded naive, central memory, regulatory and stem-like memory CD4+ cells.

J is TRBJ2-5 and V is TRBV10-2; TRBD2 matches at 9 bases. The receptor comes from a man in his thirties or forties in good health. Source material: central memory CD4+ T cells from blood. This CDR3 reads CASSLPAGGQETQYF. The CDR3 DNA follows: TGCGCCAGCAGTCTCCCAGCGGGGGGACAAGAGACCCAGTACTTC.